This TCR beta chain stems from a study of cytomegalovirus exposure and HLA in healthy donors. This CDR3 has 13 residues. The germline gives CDR1 KGHSH, CDR2 LQKENI. V shed 0 bases and J shed 5 bases, with 7 bases lying between them. The PCR was carried out with 60 Vbeta primers and 13 Jbeta primers. As handled by the study authors: Unique TCR beta chains totaled some 88 million in a later count, with 8.5 million to 12 million of them shared. Only in-frame clones appear in the TCRdb table, and some are missing; sequencing was by immunoSEQ multiplex PCR. V, J and clone size are taken as reported in that table, and D and trimming were inferred from the DNA itself. The repertoire holds 150,000 or so clones, with approximately 83% as singletons.

The material sequenced was PBMCs. The J gene is TRBJ2-5, the V gene TRBV18; D gene unclear. This clonotype was sampled from a male donor in good health and CMV-seronegative. The CDR3, as DNA: TGTGCCAGCTCACCACCCTTCGTGGAGACCCAGTACTTC. Translation gives CASSPPFVETQYF.